This TCR beta chain emerged from a study of T cells in Graves' hyperthyroidism and ophthalmopathy (dated by TCRdb to the late 2010s). About the investigation overall: Peripheral blood was collected at initial diagnosis, before any treatment. To identify TCR V-J signatures that set the groups apart, the researchers used a discovery cohort of 90 to 100 patients, made up of under 50 with Graves' ophthalmopathy and approximately 57 with stable Graves' hyperthyroidism. An independent validation cohort of around 19 hyperthyroidism patients and over 15 patients who later progressed to ophthalmopathy tested prospective prediction of ophthalmopathy. The 90 to 100 discovery patients were randomly split 7:3 into training and test sets. In addition, the study compared T-cell repertoires in thyroid tissue and in blood from several Graves' hyperthyroidism patients. After sampling, hyperthyroidism patients received methimazole starting at 30 mg daily, and ophthalmopathy patients received high-dose intravenous methylprednisolone. The paper reports TCR Vbeta CDR3 sequencing of approximately 140 peripheral blood samples: 43 ophthalmopathy, fewer than 80 hyperthyroidism and about 17 progressor patients.

The TCR beta CDR3 regions were amplified from RNA transcripts. The first round of RT-PCR for the TCR CDR3 was performed with the HTBI primer set and the Qiagen OneStep RT-PCR kit. Libraries were constructed in a second round of multiplex PCR, after which size selection and purification were carried out. The libraries were sequenced on an Illumina HiSeq2000 using paired-end 100 bp reads. In the source study's methods: Raw data were processed with SOAPnuke, discarding reads with adapters, uncalled bases, mean Phred below 15, or no exact constant-primer or identifier match. High-quality paired reads were merged with COPE v1.2.5, and unique nucleotide sequences were defined as clonotypes. MiTCR v1.1 was used to align clonotypes to the IMGT TRBV, TRBD and TRBJ reference segments. The analysis included only V-J combinations with a frequency above 0.0001, which together covered around 99% of the repertoires. The TCS score was defined as the ratio of F50 (clonal expansion) to E x V (chaos), calculated using BLOSUM62-based TCRdist between CDR3 peptides within each V-J. Welch's t-statistics and random forest reduced roughly 540 V-J features to roughly 13, which were used in a naive Bayes classifier (R e1071). Using fastp at Q25 and MiXCR, TCRdb reprocessed the public reads and kept productive beta chains. Duplicate CDR3 protein sequences are folded into a single record with the most common DNA and genes. The authors' filters were not applied to this entry. The sample table shows fewer than 550,000 distinct CDR3 sequences, and about a sixth are seen once. Roughly 8% of the sample comes from the top ten.

CDR1 LGHDT and CDR2 YNNKEL are derived from the germline V gene (reference sequence). Deletion took 0 bases off V and 4 bases off J, with a span of 15 bases between the germline ends. The CDR3 goes from the cysteine to the phenylalanine over 16 residues. Only the CDR3 region is kept as DNA, spanning 48 bases read in frame from base 1. A patient counted as having stable Graves' hyperthyroidism if no progression to ophthalmopathy occurred over 18 months of follow-up. Hyperthyroidism patients were newly diagnosed, with disease duration under 2 months, and aged 18 to 65 years. Patients with uncontrolled infections, other autoimmune diseases, pregnancy or lactation were excluded. Diagnoses were established on the basis of clinical symptoms, serum thyroxine and TRAb, thyroid ultrasound, and orbital computed tomography. PBMCs were separated from around 9.1 ml of fresh peripheral blood using Ficoll-Paque density gradient centrifugation. Total RNA was extracted with Trizol reagent, and quality was checked on an Agilent 2100 Bioanalyzer.

Paper-wide results and their limitations: Blood samples also contained most of the expanded thyroid clonotypes (frequency above 0.001), which suggests that blood repertoires may reflect thyroid immune responses. A model built on a 13 V-J signature distinguished ophthalmopathy from stable hyperthyroidism, reaching about 89% sensitivity and under 84% specificity in cross-validation and 80%/75% in testing. During validation, the model predicted progression to ophthalmopathy a median of around 6 months ahead of onset, with roughly 65% sensitivity and about 75% specificity. No statistical method was used to set the sample size in advance, and investigators knew the group allocation.

This clonotype was counted ten times or more. Which antigen it targets is not known. There are no base qualities to consult, and no much larger clone falls within one base. This clonotype originated in a woman in her late teens or twenties with Graves' hyperthyroidism. Specimen: blood. The V and J segments used are TRBV3-1 and TRBJ2-5; the D region possibly corresponds to TRBD2 (6 bases align). The CDR3 loop reads CASSQEGGVSRETQYF. The sequence in DNA is TGTGCCAGCAGCCAAGAGGGGGGAGTTTCGCGAGAGACCCAGTACTTC.